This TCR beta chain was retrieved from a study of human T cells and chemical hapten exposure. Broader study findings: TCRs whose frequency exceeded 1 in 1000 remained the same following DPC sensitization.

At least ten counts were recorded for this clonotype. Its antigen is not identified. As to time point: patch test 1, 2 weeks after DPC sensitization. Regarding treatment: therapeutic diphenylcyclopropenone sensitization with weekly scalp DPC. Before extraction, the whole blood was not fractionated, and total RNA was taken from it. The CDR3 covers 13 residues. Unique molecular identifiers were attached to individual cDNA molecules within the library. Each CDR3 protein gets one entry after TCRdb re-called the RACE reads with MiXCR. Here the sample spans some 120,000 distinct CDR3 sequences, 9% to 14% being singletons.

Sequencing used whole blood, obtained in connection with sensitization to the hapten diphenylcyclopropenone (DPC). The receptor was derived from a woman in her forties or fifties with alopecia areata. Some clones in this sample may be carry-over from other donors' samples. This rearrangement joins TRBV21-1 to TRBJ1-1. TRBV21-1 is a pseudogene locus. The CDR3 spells CASPRGSNTEAFF. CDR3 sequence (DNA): TGTGCCAGTCCCAGAGGCTCCAACACTGAAGCTTTCTTT.